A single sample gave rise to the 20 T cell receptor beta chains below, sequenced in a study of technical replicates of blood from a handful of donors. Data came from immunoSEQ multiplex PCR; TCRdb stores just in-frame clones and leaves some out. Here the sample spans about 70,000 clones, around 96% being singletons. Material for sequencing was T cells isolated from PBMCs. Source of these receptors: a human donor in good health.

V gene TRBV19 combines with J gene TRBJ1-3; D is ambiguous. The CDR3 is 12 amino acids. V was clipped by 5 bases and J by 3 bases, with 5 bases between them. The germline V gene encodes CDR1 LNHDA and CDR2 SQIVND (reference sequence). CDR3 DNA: TGTGCCAGTAGTGTCGTTGGAAACACCATATATTTT. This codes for CASSVVGNTIYF. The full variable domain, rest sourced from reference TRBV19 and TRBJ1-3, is DGGITQSPKYLFRKEGQNVTLSCEQNLNHDAMYWYRQDPGQGLRLIYYSQIVNDFQKGDIAEGYSVSREKKESFPLTVTSAQKNPTAFYLCASSVVGNTIYFGEGSWLTVV.

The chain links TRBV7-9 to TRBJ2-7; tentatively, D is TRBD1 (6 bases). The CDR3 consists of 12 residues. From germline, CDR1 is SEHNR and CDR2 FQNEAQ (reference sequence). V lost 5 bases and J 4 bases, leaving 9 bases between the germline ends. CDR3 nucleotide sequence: TGTGCCAGCAGCGGTACAGGGTACGAGCAGTACTTC. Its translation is CASSGTGYEQYF.

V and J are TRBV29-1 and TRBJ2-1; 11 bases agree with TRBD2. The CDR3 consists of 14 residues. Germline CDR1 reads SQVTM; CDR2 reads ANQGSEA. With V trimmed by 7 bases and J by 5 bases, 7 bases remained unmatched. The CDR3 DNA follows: TGCAGCGCCGTTAGCGGGAGGGTCAACAATGAGCAGTTCTTC. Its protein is CSAVSGRVNNEQFF.

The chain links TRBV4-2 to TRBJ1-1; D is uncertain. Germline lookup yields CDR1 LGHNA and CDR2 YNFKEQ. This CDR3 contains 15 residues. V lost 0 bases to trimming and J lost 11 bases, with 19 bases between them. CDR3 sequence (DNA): TGTGCCAGCAGCCAAGACTGGCCAGACTCCCGAGGGGCTTTCTTT. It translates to CASSQDWPDSRGAFF.

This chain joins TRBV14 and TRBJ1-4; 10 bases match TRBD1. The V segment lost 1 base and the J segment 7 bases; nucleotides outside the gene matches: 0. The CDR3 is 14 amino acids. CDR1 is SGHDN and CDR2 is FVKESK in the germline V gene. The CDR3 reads CASSQGDRGEKLFF. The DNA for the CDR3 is TGTGCCAGCAGCCAAGGGGACAGGGGTGAAAAACTGTTTTTT.

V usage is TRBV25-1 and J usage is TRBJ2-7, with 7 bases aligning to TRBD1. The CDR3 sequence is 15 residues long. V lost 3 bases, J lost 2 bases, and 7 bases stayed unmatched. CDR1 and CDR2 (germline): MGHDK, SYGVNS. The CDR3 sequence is CASSDPGTVTYEQYF. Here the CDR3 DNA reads TGTGCCAGCAGTGACCCCGGGACAGTTACCTACGAGCAGTACTTC.

The CDR3 DNA is TGTGCCAGTTGCCAGGGGAACACCGGGGAGCTGTTTTTT. Encoded protein: CASCQGNTGELFF. The rearrangement uses TRBV19 and TRBJ2-2; TRBD1 is a possible D gene (5 bases). The CDR3 length is 13 residues. CDR1 is LNHDA, CDR2 SQIVND, per germline (reference sequence). The ends were cut back, 8 bases at V and 1 base at J, with 8 bases in the middle.

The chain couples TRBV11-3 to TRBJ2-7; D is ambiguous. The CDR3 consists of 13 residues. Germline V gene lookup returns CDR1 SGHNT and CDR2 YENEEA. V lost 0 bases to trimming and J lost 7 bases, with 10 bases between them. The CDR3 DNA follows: TGTGCCAGCAGCTTAGATCGATTCAGAGAGCAGTACTTC. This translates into CASSLDRFREQYF.

CDR3 protein: CASSREGLRDTQYF. As DNA, the CDR3 is TGTGCCAGCTCTCGGGAGGGCCTTAGAGATACGCAGTATTTT. The chain recombines TRBV4-2 with TRBJ2-3; the match to TRBD2 covers 8 bases. CDR1 and CDR2 from the germline V gene are LGHNA and YNFKEQ. This CDR3 contains 14 residues. V lost 8 bases to trimming and J lost 5 bases; unmatched junction nucleotides: 9.

The chain's CDR3 is CASSLISYWGAEQFF. In nucleotides, the CDR3 is TGTGCCAGCAGCTTGATATCCTACTGGGGAGCGGAGCAGTTCTTC. The rearrangement links TRBV7-8 to TRBJ2-1, with D possibly being TRBD2 (5 bases). From germline, CDR1 is SGHVS and CDR2 FQNEAQ. Trimming removed 3 bases from V and 10 bases from J, with 19 bases in between. This CDR3 contains 15 residues.

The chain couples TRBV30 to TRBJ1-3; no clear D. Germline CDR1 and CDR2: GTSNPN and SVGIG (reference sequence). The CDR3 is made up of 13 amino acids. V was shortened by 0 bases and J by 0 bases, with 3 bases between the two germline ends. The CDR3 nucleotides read TGTGCCTGGAGTGTACACTCTGGAAACACCATATATTTT. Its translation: CAWSVHSGNTIYF.

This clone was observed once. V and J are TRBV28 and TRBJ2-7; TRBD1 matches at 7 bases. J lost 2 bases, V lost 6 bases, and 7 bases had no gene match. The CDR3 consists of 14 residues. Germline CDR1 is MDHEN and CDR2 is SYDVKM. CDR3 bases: TGTGCCAGCAGGGGAACAGGGGCTCCCTACGAGCAGTACTTC. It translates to CASRGTGAPYEQYF.

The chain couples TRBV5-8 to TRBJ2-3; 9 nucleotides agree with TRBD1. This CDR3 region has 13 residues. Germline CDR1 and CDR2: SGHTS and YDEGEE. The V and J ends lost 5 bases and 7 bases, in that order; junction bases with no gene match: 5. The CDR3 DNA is TGTGCCAGCAGATTACAGGGGGCAAATACGCAGTATTTT. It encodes CASRLQGANTQYF.

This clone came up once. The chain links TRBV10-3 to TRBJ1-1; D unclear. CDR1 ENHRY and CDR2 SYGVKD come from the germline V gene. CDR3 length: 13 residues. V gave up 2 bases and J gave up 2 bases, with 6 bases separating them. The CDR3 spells CAISEVLNTEAFF. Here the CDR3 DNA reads TGTGCCATCAGTGAGGTGCTAAACACTGAAGCTTTCTTT.

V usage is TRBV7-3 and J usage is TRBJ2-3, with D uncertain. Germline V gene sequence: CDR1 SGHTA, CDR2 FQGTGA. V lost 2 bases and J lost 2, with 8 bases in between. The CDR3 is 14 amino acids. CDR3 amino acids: CASSLSGSTDTQYF. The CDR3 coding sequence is TGTGCCAGCAGCTTATCCGGTTCCACAGATACGCAGTATTTT.

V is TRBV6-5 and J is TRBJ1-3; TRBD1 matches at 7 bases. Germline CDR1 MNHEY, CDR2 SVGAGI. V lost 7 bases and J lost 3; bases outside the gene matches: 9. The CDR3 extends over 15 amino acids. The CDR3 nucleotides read TGTGCCAGCATCAGAACCGGGACAGATGGAAACACCATATATTTT. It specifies CASIRTGTDGNTIYF.

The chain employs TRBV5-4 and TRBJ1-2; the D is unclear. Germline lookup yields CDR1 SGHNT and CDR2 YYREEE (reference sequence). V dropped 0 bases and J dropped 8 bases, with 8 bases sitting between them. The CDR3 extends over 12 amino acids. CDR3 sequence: CASSLVYGGYTF. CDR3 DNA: TGTGCCAGCAGCTTGGTATACGGGGGCTACACCTTC.

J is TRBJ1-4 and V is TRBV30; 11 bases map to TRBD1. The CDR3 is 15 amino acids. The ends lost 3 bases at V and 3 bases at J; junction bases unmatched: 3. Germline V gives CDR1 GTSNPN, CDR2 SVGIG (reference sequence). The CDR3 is CAWSGQGASNEKLFF. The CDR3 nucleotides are TGTGCCTGGAGCGGACAGGGGGCATCTAATGAAAAACTGTTTTTT. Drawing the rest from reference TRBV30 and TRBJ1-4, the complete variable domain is SQTIHQWPATLVQPVGSPLSLECTVEGTSNPNLYWYRQAAGRGLQLLFYSVGIGQISSEVPQNLSASRPQDRQFILSSKKLLLSDSGFYLCAWSGQGASNEKLFFGSGTQLSVL.

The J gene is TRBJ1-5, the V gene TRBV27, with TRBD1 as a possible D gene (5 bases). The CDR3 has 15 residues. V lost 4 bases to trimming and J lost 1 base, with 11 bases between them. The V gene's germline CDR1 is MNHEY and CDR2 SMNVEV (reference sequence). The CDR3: CASSWGGYSNQPQHF. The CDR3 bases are TGTGCCAGCAGTTGGGGGGGATACAGCAATCAGCCCCAGCATTTT.

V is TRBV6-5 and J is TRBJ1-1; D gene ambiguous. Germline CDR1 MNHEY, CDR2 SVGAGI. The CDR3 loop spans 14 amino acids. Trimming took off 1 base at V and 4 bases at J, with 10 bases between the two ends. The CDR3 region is CASSYLALATEAFF. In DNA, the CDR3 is TGTGCCAGCAGTTACTTAGCCCTTGCCACTGAAGCTTTCTTT.